The rows below give T cell receptor beta chains drawn from one sample of a study of shared clonotypes between healthy human individuals. Sequencing was performed with immunoSEQ multiplex PCR; in TCRdb, only in-frame clones are kept and a portion is missing. The table records about 2,500,000 clones, over 85% of them present only once. The sample was naive CD4+ T cells sorted from blood. The receptor source for this set is a man younger than 30 in good health. Both conserved end residues are part of each CDR3. The D gene is left open where the match is weak. Clone size is stated in some rows and not others, as once, few, many or a class when expanded.

size	J	D	V	DNA	CDR3
.	TRBJ2-1	TRBD2	TRBV7-9	TGTGCCAGCAGCCGGACTAGTCCCGAAAATGAGCAGTTCTTC	CASSRTSPENEQFF
.	TRBJ1-1	.	TRBV2	TGTGCCAGCACCCGGACGGCTGTGAACACTGAAGCTTTCTTT	CASTRTAVNTEAFF
.	TRBJ2-2	TRBD2	TRBV10-1	TGCGCCAGCAGTGACCGACTAGCGGGGGGCACCGGGGAGCTGTTTTTT	CASSDRLAGGTGELFF
.	TRBJ2-3	.	TRBV2	TGTGCCAGCCAATGGACCCCCCCAGATACGCAGTATTTT	CASQWTPPDTQYF
.	TRBJ2-1	TRBD2	TRBV7-3	TGTGCCAGCAGCCGTACTAGCGGCGCGAACAATGAGCAGTTCTTC	CASSRTSGANNEQFF
.	TRBJ2-7	.	TRBV30	TGTGCCTGGAGTGCGTCCTACGAGCAGTACTTC	CAWSASYEQYF
.	TRBJ2-7	.	TRBV30	TGTGCCTGCCAAAAGGGGTCCTCCTACGAGCAGTACTTC	CACQKGSSYEQYF
.	TRBJ1-3	.	TRBV10-3	TGTGCCATCTCGGGCTCTGGAAACACCATATATTTT	CAISGSGNTIYF
.	TRBJ2-3	.	TRBV2	TGTGCCAGCAGCGGACCTCTGTATTTT	CASSGPLYF
.	TRBJ1-4	.	TRBV4-1	TGCGCCAGCAGCCAAAGCCAGGGTAATGAAAAACTGTTTTTT	CASSQSQGNEKLFF
.	TRBJ2-1	TRBD2	TRBV10-3	TGTGCCATCAGTGAGTCTGGGCTAGCGGGAGGGGGTGAGCAGTTCTTC	CAISESGLAGGGEQFF
.	TRBJ1-1	.	TRBV27	TGTGCCAGCAGTTTAGTTGGGAACACTGAAGCTTTCTTT	CASSLVGNTEAFF
.	TRBJ2-5	.	TRBV7-2	TGTGCCAGCAGCTTTACAGGGTACGAGACCCAGTACTTC	CASSFTGYETQYF
.	TRBJ2-7	.	TRBV10-3	TGTGCCATCAGTGACAAGGGGGATTCCTACGAGCAGTACTTC	CAISDKGDSYEQYF
.	TRBJ1-6	.	TRBV5-1	TGCGCCAGCAGCTTGGGTCCTCGAGAGAATTCACCCCTCCACTTT	CASSLGPRENSPLHF
.	TRBJ1-1	TRBD1	TRBV30	TGTGCCTGGAGTCGGGACAGGGTAACTGAAGCTTTCTTT	CAWSRDRVTEAFF
.	TRBJ2-7	TRBD2	TRBV5-5	TGTGCCAGCAGCCCGAGACTAGCGGGGGGTTCCTACGAGCAGTACTTC	CASSPRLAGGSYEQYF
.	TRBJ1-6	TRBD1	TRBV18	TGTGCCAGCTCACCGGACAGGGGAGTCGTCTCACCCCTCCACTTT	CASSPDRGVVSPLHF
.	TRBJ2-3	.	TRBV5-1	TGCGCCAGCAGCTCAGACGGACAGCGCACAGATACGCAGTATTTT	CASSSDGQRTDTQYF
.	TRBJ2-3	.	TRBV7-8	TGTGCCAGCAGCTTAGGCGGGGACACAGATACGCAGTATTTT	CASSLGGDTDTQYF
.	TRBJ1-2	.	TRBV5-6	TGTGCCAGCATCCCGGGACTGGGAAACTATGGCTACACCTTC	CASIPGLGNYGYTF
.	TRBJ1-4	.	TRBV5-1	TGCGCCAGCAGCCCCGGAGCAGGGTCAAGTGAAAAACTGTTTTTT	CASSPGAGSSEKLFF
once	TRBJ2-7	.	TRBV19	TGTGCCAGTAGTATAGATCTTGTTTCGGCCTCGAATACCTACGAGCAGTACTTC	CASSIDLVSASNTYEQYF
once	TRBJ1-3	.	TRBV18	TGTGCCAGCTCACCCCCCGTCCCACAAGGCTCGAGAAACACCATATATTTT	CASSPPVPQGSRNTIYF
.	TRBJ1-5	.	TRBV2	TGTGCCAGCAGAGGGGTGGCAGGGAGACAGCCCCAGCATTTT	CASRGVAGRQPQHF
.	TRBJ1-3	TRBD1	TRBV29-1	TGCAGCGTAGGACAGGACTCTGGAAACACCATATATTTT	CSVGQDSGNTIYF
.	TRBJ2-7	.	TRBV10-3	TGTGCCATCAGTGAGCTTGTAGGGCCCAACGAGCAGTACTTC	CAISELVGPNEQYF
.	TRBJ2-2	TRBD2	TRBV7-3	TGTGCCAGCAGGTCACTAGCGGGGAACACCGGGGAGCTGTTTTTT	CASRSLAGNTGELFF
.	TRBJ2-2	.	TRBV6-1	TGTGCCAGCAGCCAAGGGGCGGTCCTCACCGGGGAGCTGTTTTTT	CASSQGAVLTGELFF
.	TRBJ1-1	.	TRBV2	TGTGCCACTATTCCCGGGGGGATGAACACTGAAGCTTTCTTT	CATIPGGMNTEAFF
.	TRBJ1-2	.	TRBV6-1	TGTGCCAGCGGGGGCGACGTCCTGGGCTACACCTTC	CASGGDVLGYTF
.	TRBJ2-1	.	TRBV9	TGTGCCAGCAGCGCCAACACAGGTATCAATGAGCAGTTCTTC	CASSANTGINEQFF
.	TRBJ1-2	.	TRBV6-5	TGTGCCAGCAGTTACTCGACCCTCGACAGTTATGGCTACACCTTC	CASSYSTLDSYGYTF
.	TRBJ1-2	.	TRBV5-4	TGTGCCAGCAGCTTCAGGTTAGAGGCTGGCTACACCTTC	CASSFRLEAGYTF
once	TRBJ2-3	.	TRBV5-1	TGCGCCAGCAGAGAGCAACCTTCGGCAGATACGCAGTATTTT	CASREQPSADTQYF
.	TRBJ1-5	TRBD1	TRBV7-2	TGTGCCAGCAGTCCTGACAGGGTGGGTCAGCCCCAGCATTTT	CASSPDRVGQPQHF